The table lists the clone carrying this T cell receptor (beta chain) with many counts. The antigen is unknown. Coverage ceases 3 residues before the CDR3 finishes, and the germline J gene fills in the end. Caucasian heritage predominated among both patients and controls. Clones were read by immunoSEQ multiplex PCR, and TCRdb kept only the in-frame ones, dropping some. This sample includes tens of thousands of clones with no singletons; its ten biggest clones take up about 5.5%. These data are taken from a study of T cell clonality in common variable immunodeficiency. Points from the study as a whole: Common variable immunodeficiency TCR beta sequences reportedly had fewer deletions and N-nucleotide insertions. Fewer TCRbeta clones were shared among CVID subjects than controls. Patient heterogeneity in the CVID cohort limited correlations between repertoire features and clinical complications.

Germline CDR1 reads SGDLS; CDR2 reads YYNGEE. CDR3 length equals 15 residues. Trimming at V came to 4 bases and at J to 5 bases, leaving 10 bases not matched to a gene. The sequence came from a person aged 18 to 75 in good health. The sample taken for sequencing was peripheral blood mononuclear cells. The V and J genes are TRBV9 and TRBJ2-5, with 8 bases that match TRBD1. The part of the CDR3 DNA that was read is TGTGCCAGCAGCTCGCGGACAGGGCCTGGGGAGACC. It is translated as CASSSRTGPGET. The CDR3 in its entirety is CASSSRTGPGETQYF.